These 24 T cell receptor beta chains were sequenced from one sample in a study of regulatory T cells in long-lasting Graves disease. Sample time point: persistent/refractory GD, antithyroid drugs over 5 years with positive TRAb. The TCR library used RNA extracted from PBMCs. CDR3 regions were amplified by Arm-PCR using iRepertoire HTBI primers to build TCR beta libraries. TCRdb reprocessed the multiplex PCR reads with MiXCR, giving one entry per CDR3 protein. Of fewer than 600,000 distinct CDR3 sequences listed, around a fifth were seen once; the top ten hold 13%. Sequencing was performed on peripheral blood mononuclear cells (PBMCs), taken when the disease was refractory, from a patient treated with antithyroid drugs. These receptors were collected from a female donor with Graves disease.

This clonotype was seen at least ten times. The chain employs TRBV19 and TRBJ1-1; a weak D match, TRBD1 (5 bases). Germline CDR1 is LNHDA and CDR2 is SQIVND (reference sequence). V shed 3 bases and J shed 4 bases, with 9 bases lying between them. The CDR3 extends over 13 amino acids. The CDR3 here is CASSIGGGTEAFF. CDR3 nucleotide sequence: TGTGCCAGTAGTATCGGTGGGGGCACTGAAGCTTTCTTT.

The chain has TRBV6-9 and TRBJ2-7; 9 bases map to TRBD1. CDR1 and CDR2 (germline): MNHGY, SVAAGI. This CDR3 region has 16 residues. Losses at the gene ends were 4 bases for V and 2 bases for J; bases not matched to a gene: 9. This CDR3 reads CASSSAGTGIPYEQYF. The CDR3 DNA reads TGTGCCAGCAGTTCCGCCGGGACAGGGATACCCTACGAGCAGTACTTC.

This clonotype was recorded many times. J is TRBJ1-6 and V is TRBV7-2; D is possibly TRBD1 (6 bases). The CDR3 is made up of 16 amino acids. Trimming took off 1 base at V and 7 bases at J, with 14 bases between the two ends. Germline CDR1 reads SGHTA; CDR2 reads FQGNSA. The CDR3 DNA reads TGTGCCAGCAGCTTAGGGCAACAGGGATGGAATTCACCCCTCCACTTT. Amino acid sequence: CASSLGQQGWNSPLHF.

The chain has TRBV20-1 and TRBJ1-5; possible D gene TRBD1, 6 bases. Trimming cost V 3 bases and J 6 bases, with 12 bases left between them. The CDR3 consists of 13 residues. Germline V lookup: CDR1 DFQATT, CDR2 SNEGSKA (reference sequence). CDR3 nucleotides: TGCAGTGCTAGTTGGCAGGGGCGTCAGCCCCAGCATTTT. Its protein product is CSASWQGRQPQHF.

This clonotype was found many times. This chain links TRBV28 with TRBJ1-5; D is unclear. This CDR3 region has 15 residues. The V gene lost 5 bases and the J gene lost 6 bases, with 17 bases spanning the gap. Looked up from germline, CDR1 is MDHEN and CDR2 is SYDVKM. DNA for the CDR3: TGTGCCAGCAGTCTGAGAGGTCAAGGTAGTCAGCCCCAGCATTTT. This codes for CASSLRGQGSQPQHF. Based on the CDR3 plus reference TRBV28 and TRBJ1-5, the full variable domain is DVKVTQSSRYLVKRTGEKVFLECVQDMDHENMFWYRQDPGLGLRLIYFSYDVKMKEKGDIPEGYSVSREKKERFSLILESASTNQTSMYLCASSLRGQGSQPQHFGDGTRLSIL.

The V call is TRBV7-3, the J call TRBJ2-5; D is unclear. The CDR3 spans 13 residues. Germline loops: CDR1 SGHTA, CDR2 FQGTGA. Trimming removed 5 bases at V and 7 bases at J, with 14 bases between. The CDR3 DNA reads as TGTGCCAGCAGCGTTGAAAGGTTGGGGACCCAGTACTTC. Its protein product is CASSVERLGTQYF.

This clonotype was observed many times. The gene calls are TRBV7-2 and TRBJ2-7; maybe TRBD1 (5 bases). The CDR3 runs to 13 residues. Per germline, CDR1 SGHTA and CDR2 FQGNSA. V was clipped by 6 bases and J by 2 bases, with 11 bases between them. CDR3 in DNA: TGTGCCAGCAGTTCTTCAGGGCCCTACGAGCAGTACTTC. Amino acids: CASSSSGPYEQYF.

This clonotype occurred a few times. CDR3: CASSLSDSPQETQYF. As DNA, the CDR3 is TGTGCCAGCAGTCTCTCGGACAGCCCTCAAGAGACCCAGTACTTC. J is TRBJ2-5 and V is TRBV12-3 or TRBV12-4; D perhaps matches TRBD1 (6 bases). This CDR3 is 15 amino acids long. Trimming shortened V by 5 bases and J by 2 bases, and 15 bases separated the two germline ends.

This clonotype was detected a few times. For the CDR3, the DNA is TGTGCCAGTAGTATCTTTCCTCAAAGGGACAGCTACGAGCAGTACTTC. The encoded protein is CASSIFPQRDSYEQYF. V and J are TRBV19 and TRBJ2-7; 7 bases are shared with TRBD1. The CDR3 totals 16 residues. Per germline, CDR1 LNHDA and CDR2 SQIVND (reference sequence). V lost 3 bases to trimming and J lost 3 bases; unmatched junction nucleotides: 11.

This clonotype was recorded at least ten times. The rearrangement uses TRBV6-2 or TRBV6-3 and TRBJ2-7, with 11 nucleotides matching TRBD2. V shed 2 bases, J shed 4 bases, and the junction held 4 bases outside the gene matches. CDR1 MNHEY and CDR2 SVGEGT come from the germline V gene. This CDR3 is 15 amino acids long. CDR3 coding DNA: TGTGCCAGCAGTTACCCACTAGCGGGAGAGTACGAGCAGTACTTC. The encoded protein is CASSYPLAGEYEQYF.

This sequence joins TRBV6-5 and TRBJ1-5; D is ambiguous. The CDR3 has 15 residues. Between the trimmed V and J ends, which lost 0 bases and 0 bases, there was a span of 6 bases. CDR1 and CDR2 from the germline V gene are MNHEY and SVGAGI. The CDR3 nucleotides are TGTGCCAGCAGTTACTCGCGCGCTAGCAATCAGCCCCAGCATTTT. Protein product: CASSYSRASNQPQHF.

The rearrangement links TRBV2 to TRBJ2-1; D perhaps matches TRBD2 (6 bases). This CDR3 comprises 16 residues. Per germline, CDR1 SNHLY and CDR2 FYNNEI. Trimming pared 2 bases from V and 5 bases from J, leaving 16 bases between. The CDR3 sequence is CASSERGNRGDNEQFF. As DNA, the CDR3 is TGTGCCAGCAGTGAAAGGGGAAACCGCGGGGACAATGAGCAGTTCTTC.

This clonotype appeared many times. The chain employs TRBV6-1 and TRBJ1-6, with D tentatively TRBD1 (5 bases). From germline, CDR1 is MNHNS and CDR2 SASEGT. The CDR3 is 12 residues long. The ends were cut back, 10 bases at V and 6 bases at J, with 10 bases in the middle. CDR3 sequence: CATRQSNSPLHF. CDR3 sequence (DNA): TGTGCCACAAGACAGTCTAATTCACCCCTCCACTTT.

This clonotype came up a few times. The chain has TRBV30 and TRBJ1-1, with 7 nucleotides matching TRBD1. CDR1 is GTSNPN, CDR2 SVGIG, per germline (reference sequence). V shed 2 bases, J shed 1 base, and the junction held 10 bases outside the gene matches. The CDR3 runs to 16 residues. CDR3 amino acids: CAWSLSAGQQNTEAFF. In DNA, the CDR3 is TGTGCCTGGAGTTTGTCCGCGGGACAGCAGAACACTGAAGCTTTCTTT. Full variable domain (missing parts from reference TRBV30 and TRBJ1-1): SQTIHQWPATLVQPVGSPLSLECTVEGTSNPNLYWYRQAAGRGLQLLFYSVGIGQISSEVPQNLSASRPQDRQFILSSKKLLLSDSGFYLCAWSLSAGQQNTEAFFGQGTRLTVV.

This clonotype came up many times. The rearrangement joins TRBV28 to TRBJ1-1; TRBD1 aligns across 8 bases. Germline V gives CDR1 MDHEN, CDR2 SYDVKM. V was pared by 3 bases and J by 4 bases, with 1 base of the junction left unmatched. The CDR3 totals 13 residues. CDR3 coding DNA: TGTGCCAGCAGTTTCACAGGGGGCACTGAAGCTTTCTTT. It encodes CASSFTGGTEAFF.

This clonotype showed up many times. This chain joins TRBV6-5 and TRBJ2-2; the D gene is possibly TRBD1 (7 bases). This CDR3 has 16 amino acids. Trimming removed 0 bases at V and 5 bases at J, with 13 bases between. Looked up from germline, CDR1 is MNHEY and CDR2 is SVGAGI. CDR3: CASSYSAQGGTGELFF. The CDR3 DNA sequence: TGTGCCAGCAGTTACTCTGCTCAGGGGGGAACCGGGGAGCTGTTTTTT.

This clonotype appeared a few times. The CDR3 sequence is CASSPLIFTQGRPEAFF. The CDR3 coding sequence is TGTGCCAGCAGCCCTCTTATTTTTACACAGGGTCGACCTGAAGCTTTCTTT. The chain is built from TRBV27 and TRBJ1-1, with D maybe TRBD1 (6 bases). The CDR3 spans 17 residues. CDR1 MNHEY and CDR2 SMNVEV come from the germline V gene (reference sequence). V was trimmed by 6 bases and J by 6 bases, leaving 26 bases between them.

This chain uses TRBV7-9 with TRBJ2-4, with D possibly being TRBD1 (5 bases). The CDR3 is made up of 18 amino acids. Trimming removed 1 base from V and 0 bases from J, with 16 bases in between. Germline V gives CDR1 SEHNR, CDR2 FQNEAQ (reference sequence). The CDR3 loop reads CASSLVGAQDIAKNIQYF. The CDR3 DNA is TGTGCCAGCAGCTTAGTGGGTGCCCAGGACATAGCCAAAAACATTCAGTACTTC.

There are a few counts of this clonotype. The CDR3 DNA follows: TGCAGTGCCCGGACCGTACAAGAGACCCAGTACTTC. This sequence encodes CSARTVQETQYF. The chain combines TRBV20-1 with TRBJ2-5, with unresolved D. CDR1 and CDR2 from the germline V gene are DFQATT and SNEGSKA (reference sequence). The CDR3 has 12 amino acids. V lost 6 bases, J lost 2 bases, and 10 bases lay in between.

This chain connects TRBV7-9 to TRBJ2-7, with TRBD1 identical over 7 bases. CDR3 length equals 14 residues. J gave up 4 bases and V 2 bases, and 5 bases lay outside the gene matches. CDR1 and CDR2 from the germline V gene are SEHNR and FQNEAQ (reference sequence). This CDR3 reads CASSLMGQNYEQYF. The DNA of the CDR3 is TGTGCCAGCAGCTTAATGGGACAGAATTACGAGCAGTACTTC.

There are many counts of this clonotype. This rearrangement joins TRBV19 to TRBJ1-6, with no clear D. The CDR3 has 12 amino acids. V dropped 10 bases and J dropped 10 bases, with 14 bases sitting between them. Looked up from germline, CDR1 is LNHDA and CDR2 is SQIVND (reference sequence). The CDR3, as DNA: TGTGCCACCTCCGCTTCGGGGTCACCCCTCCACTTT. Amino acids: CATSASGSPLHF.

This clonotype was observed at least ten times. The J gene is TRBJ2-7, the V gene TRBV3-1; TRBD1 or TRBD2 may be the D gene (5 bases each). Germline values: CDR1 LGHDT, CDR2 YNNKEL (reference sequence). The CDR3 extends over 15 amino acids. Trimming took off 4 bases at V and 5 bases at J, with 18 bases between the two ends. The CDR3 DNA reads as TGTGCCAGCAGCCTAAGGACTCGGGACCCCGACGAGCAGTACTTC. Protein sequence: CASSLRTRDPDEQYF.

The CDR3 reads CASRGPGSGETQYF. The CDR3 nucleotides are TGTGCCTCCAGGGGGCCGGGATCAGGAGAGACCCAGTACTTC. The rearrangement joins TRBV6-1 to TRBJ2-5; 8 nucleotides align to TRBD1. Germline trimming cut 11 bases from V and 4 bases from J; bases unmatched to any gene: 12. CDR3 length equals 14 residues. Germline V gene sequence: CDR1 MNHNS, CDR2 SASEGT.

V and J are TRBV9 and TRBJ2-3; no reliable D call. Trimming left V 0 bases short and J 0 bases short, with 11 bases between. This CDR3 is built from 16 residues. Germline loops: CDR1 SGDLS, CDR2 YYNGEE. DNA for the CDR3: TGTGCCAGCAGCGTAGTGGGCAAAATAAGCACAGATACGCAGTATTTT. Protein product: CASSVVGKISTDTQYF.